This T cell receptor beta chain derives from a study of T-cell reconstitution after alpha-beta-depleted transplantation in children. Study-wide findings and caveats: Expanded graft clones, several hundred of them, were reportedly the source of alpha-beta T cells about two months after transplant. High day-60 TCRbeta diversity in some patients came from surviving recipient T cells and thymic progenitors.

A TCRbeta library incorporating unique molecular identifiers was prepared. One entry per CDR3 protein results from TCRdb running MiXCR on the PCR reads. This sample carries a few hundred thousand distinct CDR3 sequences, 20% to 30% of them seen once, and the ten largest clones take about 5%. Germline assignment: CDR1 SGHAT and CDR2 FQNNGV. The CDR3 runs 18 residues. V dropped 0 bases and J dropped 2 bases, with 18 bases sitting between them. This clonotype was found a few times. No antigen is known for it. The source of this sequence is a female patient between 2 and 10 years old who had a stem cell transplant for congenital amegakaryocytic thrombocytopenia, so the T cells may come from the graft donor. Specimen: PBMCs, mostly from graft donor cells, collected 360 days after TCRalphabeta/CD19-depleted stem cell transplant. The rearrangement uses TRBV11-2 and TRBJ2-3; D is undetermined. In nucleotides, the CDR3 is TGTGCCAGCAGCTTAGAGTTAGGGTGGCCTGGCCTCACAGATACGCAGTATTTT. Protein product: CASSLELGWPGLTDTQYF.